This T cell receptor beta chain is from a study of cytomegalovirus exposure and HLA in healthy donors. Clones were read by immunoSEQ multiplex PCR, and TCRdb kept only the in-frame ones, dropping some. The sample holds about 160,000 clones, over 85% seen once. V dropped 2 bases and J dropped 0 bases, with 10 bases sitting between them. The CDR3 consists of 15 residues. The germline gives CDR1 SGHTA, CDR2 FQGNSA. This clonotype originated in a woman under 30 in good health and CMV-seropositive. The sample taken for sequencing was PBMCs. The rearrangement uses TRBV7-2 and TRBJ1-1; TRBD1 might be the D (6 bases). CDR3 in amino acids: CASSLTGNLNTEAFF. The CDR3 DNA reads as TGTGCCAGCAGCTTAACAGGGAACCTGAACACTGAAGCTTTCTTT. The variable domain in full, completed from reference TRBV7-2 and TRBJ1-1, reads GAGVSQSPSNKVTEKGKDVELRCDPISGHTALYWYRQSLGQGLEFLIYFQGNSAPDKSGLPSDRFSAERTGGSVSTLTIQRTQQEDSAVYLCASSLTGNLNTEAFFGQGTRLTVV.